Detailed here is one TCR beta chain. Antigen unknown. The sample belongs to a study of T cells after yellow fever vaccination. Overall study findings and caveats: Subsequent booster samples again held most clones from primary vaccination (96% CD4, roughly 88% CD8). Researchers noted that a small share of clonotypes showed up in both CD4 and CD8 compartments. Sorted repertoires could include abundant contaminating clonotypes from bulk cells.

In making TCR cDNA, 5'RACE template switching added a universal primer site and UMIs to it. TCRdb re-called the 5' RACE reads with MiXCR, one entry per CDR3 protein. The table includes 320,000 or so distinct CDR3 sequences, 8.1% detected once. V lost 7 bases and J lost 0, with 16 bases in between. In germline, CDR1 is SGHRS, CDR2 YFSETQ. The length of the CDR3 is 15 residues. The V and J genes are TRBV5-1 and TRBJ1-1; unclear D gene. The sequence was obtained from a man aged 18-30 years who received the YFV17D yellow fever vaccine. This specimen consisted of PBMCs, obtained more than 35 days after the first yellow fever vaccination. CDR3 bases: TGCGCCAGCGCGGCCCGACGATCGATGAACACTGAAGCTTTCTTT. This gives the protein CASAARRSMNTEAFF.